Listed below are T cell receptor beta chains from one sample, sequenced in a study of shared clonotypes between healthy human individuals. TCRdb keeps only in-frame clones here, not all; method: immunoSEQ multiplex PCR. The table records around 1,000,000 clones, 77% of them present only once. Input material: memory CD4+ T cells from PBMCs. The receptor set was obtained from a man between 18 and 29 years old in good health. Some clones in this sample may be carry-over from other donors' samples. CDR3s include the opening cysteine and the closing phenylalanine or tryptophan. D genes are given only for firm matches. The size field is filled for only some rows; it gives once, few, many or a size class.

j_call | v_call | d_call | clone_size | cdr3_aa | cdr3_nt
TRBJ2-1 | TRBV5-1 | NA | few | CASALGGTNEQFF | TGCGCCAGCGCCCTGGGCGGGACCAATGAGCAGTTCTTC
TRBJ2-3 | TRBV5-1 | TRBD1 | once | CASSLSDRVDTQYF | TGCGCCAGCAGCTTGTCCGACAGGGTAGATACGCAGTATTTT
TRBJ2-5 | TRBV18 | NA | few | CASSPPGSKETQYF | TGTGCCAGCTCACCACCGGGTTCCAAAGAGACCCAGTACTTC
TRBJ1-1 | TRBV10-3 | NA | NA | CAIRETNEAFF | TGTGCCATCAGAGAGACAAATGAAGCTTTCTTT
TRBJ1-5 | TRBV7-8 | TRBD1 | NA | CASSLQDRGSNQPQHF | TGTGCCAGCAGCTTACAAGACAGGGGGAGCAATCAGCCCCAGCATTTT
TRBJ1-3 | TRBV2 | TRBD1 | NA | CASSAHFPGQGNTIYF | TGTGCCAGCAGCGCTCACTTCCCGGGACAGGGAAACACCATATATTTT
TRBJ1-5 | TRBV2 | NA | NA | CASSKDGGANQPQHF | TGTGCCAGCAGTAAGGACGGGGGAGCGAATCAGCCCCAGCATTTT
TRBJ1-2 | TRBV28 | NA | few | CASSLSGYGYTF | TGTGCCAGCAGTTTATCAGGTTATGGCTACACCTTC
TRBJ2-7 | TRBV30 | NA | NA | CAWSRGPYEQYF | TGTGCCTGGAGTAGAGGTCCCTACGAGCAGTACTTC
TRBJ1-1 | TRBV5-4 | NA | once | CASSLRGASEAFF | TGTGCCAGCAGCTTGAGGGGGGCATCTGAAGCTTTCTTT
TRBJ1-5 | TRBV2 | TRBD1 | many | CASTGDRGKSQPQHF | TGTGCCAGCACGGGGGACAGGGGGAAATCTCAGCCCCAGCATTTT
TRBJ1-1 | TRBV7-8 | NA | NA | CASSLGAGQDTEAFF | TGTGCCAGCAGCTTAGGCGCGGGGCAGGACACTGAAGCTTTCTTT
TRBJ2-2 | TRBV6-1 | TRBD1 | few | CASGRQGVNTGELFF | TGTGCCAGCGGGAGACAGGGAGTGAACACCGGGGAGCTGTTTTTT
TRBJ2-3 | TRBV4-3 | TRBD1 | NA | CASSQDATRGLGTQYF | TGCGCCAGCAGCCAAGATGCGACCAGGGGGCTAGGCACGCAGTATTTT
TRBJ2-1 | TRBV29-1 | TRBD2 | NA | CSVDPSGIVRGYEQFF | TGCAGCGTTGATCCTAGCGGAATAGTTAGAGGTTATGAGCAGTTCTTC
TRBJ2-1 | TRBV11-2 | NA | once | CASTSLRGRGNEQFF | TGTGCCAGCACCTCCCTCAGGGGCAGGGGCAATGAGCAGTTCTTC
TRBJ2-2 | TRBV7-2 | TRBD1 | once | CASSARTGGFTGELFF | TGTGCCAGCAGCGCCCGGACAGGGGGTTTTACCGGGGAGCTGTTTTTT
TRBJ2-7 | TRBV19 | TRBD2 | few | CASSPRGAGGLYEQYF | TGTGCCAGTAGCCCGCGGGGGGCGGGAGGACTTTACGAGCAGTACTTC
TRBJ2-3 | TRBV7-2 | TRBD1 | few | CASSLRQGPNSTDTQYF | TGTGCCAGCAGCCTTAGACAGGGTCCAAATAGCACAGATACGCAGTATTTT
TRBJ1-1 | TRBV6-6 | NA | NA | CASSGKVLTEAFF | TGTGCCAGCAGCGGCAAGGTTCTCACTGAAGCTTTCTTT
TRBJ2-7 | TRBV11-2 | NA | NA | CASSLGRALSYEQYF | TGTGCCAGCAGCCTCGGCCGGGCCCTCTCCTACGAGCAGTACTTC